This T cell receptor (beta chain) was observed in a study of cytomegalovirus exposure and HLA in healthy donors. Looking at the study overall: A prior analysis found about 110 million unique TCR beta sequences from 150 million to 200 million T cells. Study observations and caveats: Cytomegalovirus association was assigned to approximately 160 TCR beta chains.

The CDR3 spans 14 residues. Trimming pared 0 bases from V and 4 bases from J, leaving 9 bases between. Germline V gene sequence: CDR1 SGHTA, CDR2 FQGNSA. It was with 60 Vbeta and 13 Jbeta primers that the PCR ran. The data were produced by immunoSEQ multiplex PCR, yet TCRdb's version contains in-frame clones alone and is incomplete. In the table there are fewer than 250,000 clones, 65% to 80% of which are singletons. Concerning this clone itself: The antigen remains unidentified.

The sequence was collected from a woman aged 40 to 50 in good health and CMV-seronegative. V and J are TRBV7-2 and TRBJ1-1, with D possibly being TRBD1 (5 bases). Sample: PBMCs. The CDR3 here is CASSLAFTGTEAFF. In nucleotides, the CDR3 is TGTGCCAGCAGCTTAGCGTTCACAGGCACTGAAGCTTTCTTT.